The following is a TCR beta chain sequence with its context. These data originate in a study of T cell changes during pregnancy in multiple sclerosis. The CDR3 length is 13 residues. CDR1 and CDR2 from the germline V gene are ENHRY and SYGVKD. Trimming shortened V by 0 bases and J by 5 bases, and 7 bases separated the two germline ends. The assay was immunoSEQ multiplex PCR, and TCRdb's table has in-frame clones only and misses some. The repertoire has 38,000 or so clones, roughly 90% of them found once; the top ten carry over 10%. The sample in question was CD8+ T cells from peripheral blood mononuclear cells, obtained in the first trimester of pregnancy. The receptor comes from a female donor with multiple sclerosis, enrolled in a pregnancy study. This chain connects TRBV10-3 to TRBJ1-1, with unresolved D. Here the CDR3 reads CAISESSYTEAFF. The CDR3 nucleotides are TGTGCCATCAGTGAGTCTAGCTATACTGAAGCTTTCTTT.